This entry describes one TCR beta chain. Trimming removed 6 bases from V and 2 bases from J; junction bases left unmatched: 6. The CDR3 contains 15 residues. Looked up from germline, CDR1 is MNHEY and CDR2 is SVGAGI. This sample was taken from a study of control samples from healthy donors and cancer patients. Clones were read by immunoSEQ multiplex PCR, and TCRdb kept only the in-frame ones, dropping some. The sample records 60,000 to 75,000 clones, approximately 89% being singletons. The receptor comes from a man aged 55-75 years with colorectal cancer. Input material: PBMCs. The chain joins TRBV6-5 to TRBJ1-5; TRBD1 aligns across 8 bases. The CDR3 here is CASSPDRGRNQPQHF. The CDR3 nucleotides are TGTGCCAGCAGCCCCGACAGGGGCCGCAATCAGCCCCAGCATTTT.